What follows are 5 T cell receptor beta chains derived from one specimen sequenced in a study of cytomegalovirus exposure and HLA in healthy donors. PCR was performed using 60 Vbeta and 13 Jbeta primers. Clones were read by immunoSEQ multiplex PCR, and TCRdb kept only the in-frame ones, dropping some. This table has about 160,000 clones, around 84% appearing once. Sequenced input: PBMCs. All receptors come from a man between 18 and 29 years old in good health and CMV-seropositive.

This clone was detected only once. CDR3 sequence reads: CASSLGGGRAETQYF. The CDR3 DNA reads as TGTGCCAGCAGCTTGGGGGGAGGGCGTGCGGAGACCCAGTACTTC. The J gene is TRBJ2-5, the V gene TRBV7-2, with 7 bases aligning to TRBD2. V lost 3 bases to trimming and J lost 5 bases; unmatched junction nucleotides: 9. This CDR3 is 15 amino acids long. Looked up from germline, CDR1 is SGHTA and CDR2 is FQGNSA.

This clone was observed once. The chain uses TRBV30 and TRBJ2-5; D may be TRBD2 (6 bases). Germline CDR1 reads GTSNPN; CDR2 reads SVGIG (reference sequence). This CDR3 region has 17 residues. V was pared by 0 bases and J by 5 bases, with 22 bases between. This CDR3 is CAWSVKPFRPGEETQYF. The CDR3 DNA follows: TGTGCCTGGAGTGTAAAGCCCTTCCGACCGGGGGAGGAGACCCAGTACTTC.

The chain links TRBV7-3 to TRBJ2-5; TRBD1 matches 9 bases. The trim removed 0 bases at V and 2 bases at J, leaving 7 bases unmatched. The CDR3 covers 17 residues. Germline V gives CDR1 SGHTA, CDR2 FQGTGA. The CDR3 region is CASSLTGPGTGQETQYF. The CDR3 DNA reads TGTGCCAGCAGCTTAACCGGACCCGGGACAGGGCAAGAGACCCAGTACTTC.

CDR3 sequence reads: CASSQDKERSQPQHF. CDR3 coding DNA: TGTGCCAGCAGCCAAGACAAGGAAAGGAGTCAGCCCCAGCATTTT. V gene TRBV4-2 combines with J gene TRBJ1-5; no reliable D call. The CDR3 has 15 residues. Deletions cut 0 bases from V and 6 bases from J, with 12 bases between. Germline V gene sequence: CDR1 LGHNA, CDR2 YNFKEQ.

This clone was observed a single time. The V and J genes are TRBV5-1 and TRBJ2-2, with 9 bases that match TRBD2. The germline gives CDR1 SGHRS, CDR2 YFSETQ. The CDR3 totals 15 residues. J lost 5 bases, V lost 4 bases, and 6 bases had no gene match. The CDR3 bases are TGCGCCAGCAGCGGGAGTAGCGGGGGAACCGGGGAGCTGTTTTTT. This sequence encodes CASSGSSGGTGELFF.